The next 27 T cell receptor beta chains were all read from a single sample in a study of blood T cells in healthy people across ages. Primers used in a second PCR of roughly 6 to 11 cycles were a sample-barcoded 5' primer and a J-beta primer mix. TCRdb processed the 5' RACE reads anew with MiXCR; each CDR3 protein has one entry. The sample records a few hundred thousand distinct CDR3 sequences, about 25% being singletons. Sample: blood. These receptors were obtained from a woman aged 70 to 79 in good health.

A few counts support this clonotype. The gene calls are TRBV6-5 and TRBJ2-2, with D hard to call. V lost 11 bases, J lost 1 base, and 8 bases lay in between. Germline V gives CDR1 MNHEY, CDR2 SVGAGI. The CDR3 sequence is 12 residues long. The DNA of the CDR3 is TGTGCCTGCCGAAAGAACACCGGGGAGCTGTTTTTT. Translated, it gives CACRKNTGELFF.

The chain is built from TRBV5-1 and TRBJ2-5; no reliable D call. Between the trimmed V and J ends, which lost 4 bases and 4 bases, there was a span of 2 bases. The germline gives CDR1 SGHRS, CDR2 YFSETQ. This CDR3 has 10 amino acids. CDR3 nucleotide sequence: TGCGCCAGCAGCATAGAGACCCAGTACTTC. Residues: CASSIETQYF.

This rearrangement joins TRBV20-1 to TRBJ2-5; perhaps TRBD1 as D (5 bases). CDR3 length: 15 amino acids. Germline V lookup: CDR1 DFQATT, CDR2 SNEGSKA (reference sequence). V was clipped by 4 bases and J by 2 bases, with 17 bases between them. The DNA for the CDR3 is TGCAGTGCTATCCCCTTTCAGGGCCCTCAAGAGACCCAGTACTTC. Translated: CSAIPFQGPQETQYF.

There are a few counts of this clonotype. This chain joins TRBV2 and TRBJ1-1, with D unclear. V was clipped by 3 bases and J by 5 bases, with 10 bases between them. The CDR3 covers 13 residues. CDR1 and CDR2 (germline): SNHLY, FYNNEI. CDR3 DNA sequence: TGTGCCAGCAGTGATGAGGGTACGACTGAAGCTTTCTTT. It yields the protein CASSDEGTTEAFF.

The chain links TRBV5-1 to TRBJ2-7; D tentatively reads TRBD1 or TRBD2 (6 bases each). Germline V CDR1 and CDR2: SGHRS, YFSETQ. V was cut by 0 bases and J by 2 bases, with 15 bases left in between. The CDR3 is 16 residues long. Here the CDR3 DNA reads TGCGCCAGCAGCTTGGAGGTCGGGGGACAAACCTACGAGCAGTACTTC. Its translation is CASSLEVGGQTYEQYF.

J is TRBJ1-2 and V is TRBV7-2, with D unclear. This CDR3 comprises 10 residues. Germline CDR1 SGHTA, CDR2 FQGNSA. V lost 5 bases to trimming and J lost 13 bases, with 11 bases between them. The CDR3 region has the DNA TGTGCCAGCAGCCTAGGGTCGCTCACCTTC. Protein sequence: CASSLGSLTF.

This chain connects TRBV7-9 to TRBJ2-2; D is uncertain. CDR1 is SEHNR, CDR2 FQNEAQ, per germline (reference sequence). The V end was cut by 3 bases, the J end by 6 bases, with 8 bases between. The CDR3 has 13 amino acids. The CDR3 DNA follows: TGTGCCAGCAGCTTCGACGCCGCCGGGGAGCTGTTTTTT. Translating it yields CASSFDAAGELFF.

This chain links TRBV7-2 with TRBJ1-5, with unresolved D. Trimming shortened V by 5 bases and J by 3 bases, and 11 bases separated the two germline ends. The CDR3 contains 14 residues. In germline, CDR1 is SGHTA, CDR2 FQGNSA. The DNA of the CDR3 is TGTGCCAGCAGCCCTGATATTCCCAATCAGCCCCAGCATTTT. Protein: CASSPDIPNQPQHF.

This chain uses TRBV10-2 with TRBJ1-6, with D perhaps TRBD1 (5 bases). This CDR3 comprises 13 residues. Trimming left V 8 bases short and J 9 bases short, with 14 bases between. Germline CDR1 WSHSY, CDR2 SAAADI. In DNA form, the CDR3 reads TGCGCCAGCGTGGAGGGGAATATTTCACCCCTCCACTTT. It is translated as CASVEGNISPLHF.

This clonotype was counted a few times. J is TRBJ2-5 and V is TRBV4-1, with D unclear. The CDR3 runs 15 residues. Germline V gives CDR1 MGHRA, CDR2 YSYEKL. V was cut by 0 bases and J by 10 bases, with 18 bases left in between. The CDR3: CASSQDTRRSSDQYF. CDR3 DNA: TGCGCCAGCAGCCAAGATACGCGCAGGTCCAGTGACCAGTACTTC.

V usage is TRBV5-1 and J usage is TRBJ2-2; D is ambiguous. This CDR3 contains 13 residues. With 4 bases removed from V and 7 bases from J, the gap between germline ends came to 11 bases. Germline CDR1 SGHRS, CDR2 YFSETQ. The CDR3 loop is CASSMDPVGELFF. The CDR3 nucleotides read TGCGCCAGCAGCATGGACCCCGTCGGGGAGCTGTTTTTT.

This clonotype has only a few counts. The chain has TRBV6-4 and TRBJ2-1; TRBD1 or TRBD2 may be the D gene (6 bases each). Between the trimmed V and J ends, which lost 0 bases and 2 bases, there was a span of 8 bases. The V gene's germline CDR1 is MRHNA and CDR2 SNTAGT. The CDR3 is made up of 15 amino acids. The CDR3 loop is CASSDSRGAYNEQFF. CDR3 DNA sequence: TGTGCCAGCAGTGACTCGAGGGGGGCCTACAATGAGCAGTTCTTC.

The chain is built from TRBV20-1 and TRBJ2-3; tentatively, D is TRBD1 (5 bases). Germline V CDR1 and CDR2: DFQATT, SNEGSKA (reference sequence). The CDR3 covers 14 residues. Trimming removed 1 base from V and 2 bases from J, with 10 bases in between. In DNA form, the CDR3 reads TGCAGTGCTAGAGGGGGCAGAACCACAGATACGCAGTATTTT. This translates into CSARGGRTTDTQYF.

V usage is TRBV23-1 and J usage is TRBJ1-5, with 7 bases lining up with TRBD1. TRBV23-1 is an ORF, with its function uncertain. The CDR3 sequence is 17 residues long. With 6 bases clipped from V and 4 bases from J, the junction kept 15 bases outside the gene matches. The CDR3 region has the DNA TGCGCCAGCAGCCTACCTGAAGTGACAGGGCAGAATCAGCCCCAGCATTTT. This encodes CASSLPEVTGQNQPQHF.

Written as DNA, the CDR3 is TGTGCCAGCAGCCGCGGGCCCGGAGGGACTGGAAACACCATATATTTT. Amino acid sequence: CASSRGPGGTGNTIYF. The chain carries TRBV7-2 and TRBJ1-3; unclear D gene. This CDR3 comprises 16 residues. The V and J ends lost 5 bases and 2 bases respectively, with 16 bases between them. The germline V gene has CDR1 SGHTA and CDR2 FQGNSA.

This clonotype was seen only a few times. The V and J genes are TRBV9 and TRBJ2-7, with TRBD2 matching over 7 bases. V lost 3 bases, J lost 0 bases, and 6 bases stayed unmatched. Germline V gene lookup returns CDR1 SGDLS and CDR2 YYNGEE. The CDR3 has 15 residues. The CDR3 bases are TGTGCCAGCAGCGGGGAGGGATGGTCCTCCTACGAGCAGTACTTC. Its protein product is CASSGEGWSSYEQYF.

Only a few counts were recorded for this clonotype. The CDR3 DNA reads as TGCAGCGTCGCACGCGGGGGGACTAGTGGAGATACGCAGTATTTT. Translating gives CSVARGGTSGDTQYF. The rearrangement uses TRBV29-1 and TRBJ2-3; TRBD2 matches at 8 bases. CDR1 and CDR2 from the germline V gene are SQVTM and ANQGSEA. The CDR3 sequence is 15 residues long. V shed 6 bases, J shed 5 bases, and the junction held 13 bases outside the gene matches.

This clonotype has only a few counts. The V and J genes are TRBV15 and TRBJ2-5; 9 bases are a match to TRBD2. Germline values: CDR1 LNHNV, CDR2 YYDKDF (reference sequence). The V segment lost 5 bases and the J segment 2 bases; nucleotides outside the gene matches: 9. This CDR3 is 16 amino acids long. CDR3 DNA sequence: TGTGCCACCAGCGTGACGGCTAGCGGGGTTCAAGAGACCCAGTACTTC. Encoded protein: CATSVTASGVQETQYF.

The V and J genes are TRBV9 and TRBJ1-2, with D tentatively TRBD1 (5 bases). V shed 0 bases and J shed 2 bases, with 8 bases lying between them. This CDR3 spans 14 amino acids. Germline loops: CDR1 SGDLS, CDR2 YYNGEE. The CDR3 DNA reads TGTGCCAGCAGCGTAGATCACAGGAACTATGGCTACACCTTC. As protein: CASSVDHRNYGYTF.

The rearrangement uses TRBV30 and TRBJ1-1; no definite D call. The germline CDR1 and CDR2 sequences are GTSNPN and SVGIG (reference sequence). Deletions cut 3 bases from V and 6 bases from J, with 20 bases between. The CDR3 spans 15 residues. CDR3 protein: CAWSTRAANVAEAFF. CDR3 in DNA: TGTGCCTGGAGCACACGTGCGGCCAACGTGGCTGAAGCTTTCTTT.

CDR3 sequence: CSAREGAGTYEQYF. CDR3 nucleotides: TGCAGTGCTAGAGAGGGAGCAGGAACCTACGAGCAGTACTTC. The chain has TRBV20-1 and TRBJ2-7, with D tentatively TRBD2 (5 bases). The V and J ends lost 0 bases and 2 bases respectively, with 11 bases between them. The CDR3 is made up of 14 amino acids. Germline V lookup: CDR1 DFQATT, CDR2 SNEGSKA (reference sequence).

This chain uses TRBV20-1 with TRBJ2-5; 11 nucleotides match TRBD2. V trimming: 0 bases; J trimming: 5 bases; junction bases outside the gene matches: 5. CDR1 DFQATT and CDR2 SNEGSKA come from the germline V gene (reference sequence). This CDR3 has 15 residues. The DNA of the CDR3 is TGCAGTGCTAGAGATCTACTAGCGGGGGTTGAGACCCAGTACTTC. This codes for CSARDLLAGVETQYF.

The V call is TRBV6-1, the J call TRBJ1-2; a weak D match, TRBD1 (5 bases). This CDR3 is built from 14 residues. CDR1 MNHNS and CDR2 SASEGT come from the germline V gene. Trimming cost V 7 bases and J 2 bases, with 14 bases left between them. In DNA form, the CDR3 reads TGTGCCAGCATGAGGGGCAGCGGAAACTATGGCTACACCTTC. Its protein is CASMRGSGNYGYTF.

This clonotype was counted only a few times. This sequence joins TRBV14 and TRBJ1-2; D is undetermined. This CDR3 is 15 amino acids long. Germline CDR1 reads SGHDN; CDR2 reads FVKESK. Trimming removed 2 bases at V and 1 base at J, with 11 bases between. CDR3 sequence (DNA): TGTGCCAGCAGCCAATTGGGAATACTTAACTATGGCTACACCTTC. This sequence encodes CASSQLGILNYGYTF.

This clonotype was counted between two and nine times. This chain connects TRBV3-1 to TRBJ1-2; 7 bases align to TRBD1. Trimming removed 2 bases from V and 5 bases from J; junction bases left unmatched: 5. CDR1 LGHDT and CDR2 YNNKEL come from the germline V gene (reference sequence). The CDR3 consists of 14 residues. The chain's CDR3 is CASSQFRGRYGYTF. The CDR3 DNA reads TGTGCCAGCAGCCAATTCAGGGGGAGGTATGGCTACACCTTC.

This clonotype was found a few times. This sequence joins TRBV6-5 and TRBJ1-3; D unclear. V was cut by 0 bases and J by 2 bases, with 17 bases left in between. Germline CDR1 reads MNHEY; CDR2 reads SVGAGI. The CDR3 is 18 residues long. CDR3 bases: TGTGCCAGCAGTTACTCGAAATTTTCTGGGTTAACTGGAAACACCATATATTTT. Translating it yields CASSYSKFSGLTGNTIYF.

The chain carries TRBV10-3 and TRBJ1-1; D call uncertain. The germline V gene encodes CDR1 ENHRY and CDR2 SYGVKD. This CDR3 is built from 12 residues. V lost 2 bases and J 2 bases, leaving 3 bases between the germline ends. The DNA for the CDR3 is TGTGCCATCAGTGAGCGTAACACTGAAGCTTTCTTT. This sequence encodes CAISERNTEAFF.